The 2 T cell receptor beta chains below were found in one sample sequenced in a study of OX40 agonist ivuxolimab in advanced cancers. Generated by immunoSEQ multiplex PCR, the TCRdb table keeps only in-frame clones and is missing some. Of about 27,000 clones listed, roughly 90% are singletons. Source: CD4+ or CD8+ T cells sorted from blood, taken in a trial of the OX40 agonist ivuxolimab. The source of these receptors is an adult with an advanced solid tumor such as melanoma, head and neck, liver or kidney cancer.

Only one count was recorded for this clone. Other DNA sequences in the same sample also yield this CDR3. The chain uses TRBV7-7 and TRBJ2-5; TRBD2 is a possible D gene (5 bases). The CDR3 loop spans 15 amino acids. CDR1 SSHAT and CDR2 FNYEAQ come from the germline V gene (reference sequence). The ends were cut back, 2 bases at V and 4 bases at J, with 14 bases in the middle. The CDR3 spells CASSLWDREGETQYF. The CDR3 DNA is TGTGCCAGCAGCTTATGGGATCGCGAGGGAGAGACCCAGTACTTC.

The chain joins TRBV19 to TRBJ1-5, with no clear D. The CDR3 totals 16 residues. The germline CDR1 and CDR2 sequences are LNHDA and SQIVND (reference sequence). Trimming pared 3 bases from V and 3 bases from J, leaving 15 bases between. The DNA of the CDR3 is TGTGCCAGTAGTATTCCGCGGTCCGGAATCAATCAGCCCCAGCATTTT. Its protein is CASSIPRSGINQPQHF.